This T cell receptor beta chain was sequenced during a study of cytomegalovirus exposure and HLA in healthy donors. This PCR relied on a set of 60 Vbeta primers and 13 Jbeta primers. Measured with immunoSEQ multiplex PCR; TCRdb has only the in-frame clones, and not every one. This sample carries hundreds of thousands of clones, 82% of them seen once, and the ten largest clones take 5.5% to 7.5%. Germline V gene sequence: CDR1 SQVTM, CDR2 ANQGSEA. This CDR3 spans 13 amino acids. The ends were cut back, 7 bases at V and 1 base at J, with 14 bases in the middle. The chain joins TRBV29-1 to TRBJ2-7; the D gene is possibly TRBD2 (6 bases). The TCR sequence derives from a middle-aged man in good health and CMV-seropositive. Sequenced material: PBMCs. CDR3 nucleotides: TGCAGCGCCATCCGGGACTCATCCTACGAGCAGTACTTC. Amino acids: CSAIRDSSYEQYF.